This T cell receptor (beta chain) was observed in a study of blood T cell repertoires in COVID-19. This CDR3 contains 16 residues. Trimming removed 0 bases at V and 0 bases at J, with 10 bases between. Looked up from germline, CDR1 is PRHDT and CDR2 is FYEKMQ (reference sequence). Data came from immunoSEQ multiplex PCR; TCRdb stores just in-frame clones and leaves some out. The table has 150,000 to 200,000 clones, around four fifths seen once. Material: PBMCs or T cells enriched from blood (not recorded which). The chain combines TRBV13 with TRBJ2-3; D is unresolved. This receptor was obtained from a woman aged 45 to 65 who had recovered from COVID-19. CDR3 bases: TGTGCCAGCAGCTTAGGGCCGGAGACTAGCACAGATACGCAGTATTTT. It yields the protein CASSLGPETSTDTQYF.